Given below is one T cell receptor (beta chain) in context. Antigen specificity is unknown. A read error may produce the germline difference seen at one junction end. This sample is drawn from a study of CD8 T cells in Susac syndrome. Study results and caveats: The study conceded that its TCR sequencing and HLA analysis involved relatively few individuals.

Reverse transcription of roughly 0.45 to 1 ug RNA used random hexamers. Across 54 Vbeta and 13 Jbeta, TCR beta CDR3 was amplified with immunoSEQ multiplex PCR. TCRdb called the immunoSEQ multiplex PCR reads again in MiXCR, with one record for every CDR3 protein. The sample lists 400,000 or so distinct CDR3 sequences; around 83% were seen once. TEMRA cells were FACS-enriched and CD8+ and CD4+ T cells negatively isolated. The sequence came from a human donor with multiple sclerosis. Specimen: CD8+ T cells from PBMCs.

CDR3 protein: CAAGGDYNEQLF. In DNA, the CDR3 is TGTGCCGCGGGAGGGGACTACAATGAGCAGCTCTTC. The chain combines TRBV6-6 with TRBJ2-1; 9 positions match TRBD2. CDR1 and CDR2 (germline): MNHNY, SVGAGI (reference sequence). The CDR3 loop spans 12 amino acids.